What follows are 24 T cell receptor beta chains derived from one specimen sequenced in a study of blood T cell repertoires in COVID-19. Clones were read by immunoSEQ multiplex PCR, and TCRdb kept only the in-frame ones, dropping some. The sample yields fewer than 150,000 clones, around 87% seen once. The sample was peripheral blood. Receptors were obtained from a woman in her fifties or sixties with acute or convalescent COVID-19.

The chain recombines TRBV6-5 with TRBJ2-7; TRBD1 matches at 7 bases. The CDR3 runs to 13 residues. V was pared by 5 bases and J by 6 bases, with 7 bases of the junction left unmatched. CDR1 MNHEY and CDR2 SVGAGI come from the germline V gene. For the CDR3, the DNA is TGTGCCAGCAGTCAGGGACAGTCAAGCGAGCAGTACTTC. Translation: CASSQGQSSEQYF.

CDR3 loop: CATSREITDTQYF. CDR3 bases: TGTGCCACCAGCAGGGAGATCACAGATACGCAGTATTTT. V usage is TRBV15 and J usage is TRBJ2-3; D is ambiguous. Germline values: CDR1 LNHNV, CDR2 YYDKDF (reference sequence). Trimming took off 3 bases at V and 2 bases at J, with 6 bases between the two ends. The CDR3 is 13 amino acids.

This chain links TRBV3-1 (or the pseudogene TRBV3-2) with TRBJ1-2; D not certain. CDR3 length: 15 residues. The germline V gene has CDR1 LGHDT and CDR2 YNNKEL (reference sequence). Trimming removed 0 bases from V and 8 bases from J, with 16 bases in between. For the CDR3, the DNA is TGTGCCAGCAGCCAAGATATGACCCTCTCGGGGGGCTACACCTTC. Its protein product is CASSQDMTLSGGYTF.

The CDR3 region is CASSHFTNTGELFF. CDR3 sequence (DNA): TGTGCCAGCAGCCATTTTACGAACACCGGGGAGCTGTTTTTT. The chain is built from TRBV14 and TRBJ2-2; no clear D. Germline V lookup: CDR1 SGHDN, CDR2 FVKESK. Trimming shortened V by 3 bases and J by 0 bases, and 5 bases separated the two germline ends. CDR3 size: 14 residues.

The CDR3 bases are TGTGCCAGCACAAATGCGGGAGGCGGCACAGATACGCAGTATTTT. This gives the protein CASTNAGGGTDTQYF. The chain links TRBV3-1 (or the pseudogene TRBV3-2) to TRBJ2-3; 8 bases fit TRBD2. Trimming at V came to 7 bases and at J to 1 base, leaving 7 bases not matched to a gene. The CDR3 totals 15 residues. Germline V lookup: CDR1 LGHDT, CDR2 YNNKEL (reference sequence).

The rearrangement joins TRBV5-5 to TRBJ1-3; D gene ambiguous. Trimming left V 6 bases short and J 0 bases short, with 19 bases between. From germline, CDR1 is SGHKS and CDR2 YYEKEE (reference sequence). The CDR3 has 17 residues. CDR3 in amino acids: CASILHAGSHSGNTIYF. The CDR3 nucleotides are TGTGCCAGCATCCTTCACGCCGGGAGTCACTCTGGAAACACCATATATTTT.

CDR3 DNA sequence: TGCAGCGTTGGAGGACAGGGGGTCATGAACACTGAAGCTTTCTTT. Encoded protein: CSVGGQGVMNTEAFF. The J gene is TRBJ1-1, the V gene TRBV29-1; 10 nucleotides line up with TRBD1. V lost 4 bases and J lost 0; bases outside the gene matches: 5. Germline CDR1 SQVTM, CDR2 ANQGSEA. The CDR3 totals 15 residues.

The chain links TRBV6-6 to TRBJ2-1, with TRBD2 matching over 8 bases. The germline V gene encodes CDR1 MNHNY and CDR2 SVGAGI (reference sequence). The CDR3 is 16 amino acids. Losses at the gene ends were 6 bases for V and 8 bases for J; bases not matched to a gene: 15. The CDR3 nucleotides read TGTGCCAGCAGCCCGCGGTCCCTCCGGGGGGGAGATGAGCAGTTCTTC. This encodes CASSPRSLRGGDEQFF.

In nucleotides, the CDR3 is TGTGCCAGCAGTTTAGGGCGCGGGAGAAGCCTCAATGAGCAGTTCTTC. This encodes CASSLGRGRSLNEQFF. This chain joins TRBV27 and TRBJ2-1; 7 bases fit TRBD2. CDR1 and CDR2 (germline): MNHEY, SMNVEV (reference sequence). After removal of 2 bases from V and 6 bases from J, the junction contained 10 bases not matched to a gene. The CDR3 runs to 16 residues.

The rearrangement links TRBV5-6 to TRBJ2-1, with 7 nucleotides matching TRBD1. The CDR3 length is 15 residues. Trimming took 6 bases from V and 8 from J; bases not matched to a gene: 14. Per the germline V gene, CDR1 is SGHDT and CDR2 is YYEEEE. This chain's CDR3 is CASIQDRASRDEQFF. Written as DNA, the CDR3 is TGTGCCAGCATCCAAGACAGGGCCAGCCGCGATGAGCAGTTCTTC.

CDR3 sequence (DNA): TGTGCCAGCAATTCAGGGGGAGAGAGCTATGGCTACACCTTC. Translated: CASNSGGESYGYTF. The chain has TRBV28 and TRBJ1-2; 7 bases match TRBD1. Trimming cost V 7 bases and J 4 bases; bases outside gene matches: 9. The germline V gene has CDR1 MDHEN and CDR2 SYDVKM. The CDR3 contains 14 residues.

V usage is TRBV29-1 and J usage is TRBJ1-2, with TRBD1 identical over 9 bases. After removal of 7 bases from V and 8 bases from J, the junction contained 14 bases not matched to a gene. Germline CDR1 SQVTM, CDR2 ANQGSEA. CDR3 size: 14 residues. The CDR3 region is CSAATGTGLFGYTF. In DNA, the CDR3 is TGCAGCGCAGCGACCGGGACAGGGTTGTTCGGCTACACCTTC.

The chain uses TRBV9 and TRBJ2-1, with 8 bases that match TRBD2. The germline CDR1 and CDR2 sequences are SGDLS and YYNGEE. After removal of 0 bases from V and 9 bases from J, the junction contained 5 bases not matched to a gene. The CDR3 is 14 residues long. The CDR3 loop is CASSVGLAGIEQFF. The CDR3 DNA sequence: TGTGCCAGCAGCGTAGGCTTAGCGGGAATTGAGCAGTTCTTC.

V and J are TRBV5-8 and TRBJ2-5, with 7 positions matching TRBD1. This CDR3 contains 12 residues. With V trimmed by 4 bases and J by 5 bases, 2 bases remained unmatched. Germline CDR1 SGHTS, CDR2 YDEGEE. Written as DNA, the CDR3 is TGTGCCAGCAGCGGGGACAGTGAGACCCAGTACTTC. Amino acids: CASSGDSETQYF.

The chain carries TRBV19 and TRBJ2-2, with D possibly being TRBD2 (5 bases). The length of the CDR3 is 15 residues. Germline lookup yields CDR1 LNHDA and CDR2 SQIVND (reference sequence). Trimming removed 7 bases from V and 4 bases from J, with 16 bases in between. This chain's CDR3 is CASNSHGVPTGELFF. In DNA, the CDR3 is TGTGCCAGTAATTCTCACGGGGTACCCACCGGGGAGCTGTTTTTT.

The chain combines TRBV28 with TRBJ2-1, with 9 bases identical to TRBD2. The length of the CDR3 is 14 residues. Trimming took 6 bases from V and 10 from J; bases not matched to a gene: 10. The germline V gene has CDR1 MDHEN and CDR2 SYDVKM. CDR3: CASSPGLAVREQFF. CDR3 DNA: TGTGCCAGCAGCCCGGGACTAGCCGTACGCGAGCAGTTCTTC.

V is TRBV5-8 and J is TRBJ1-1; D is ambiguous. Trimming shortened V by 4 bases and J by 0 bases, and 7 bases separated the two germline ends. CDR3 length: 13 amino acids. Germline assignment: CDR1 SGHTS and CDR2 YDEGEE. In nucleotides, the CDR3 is TGTGCCAGCAGCGAGGGCATGAACACTGAAGCTTTCTTT. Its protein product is CASSEGMNTEAFF.

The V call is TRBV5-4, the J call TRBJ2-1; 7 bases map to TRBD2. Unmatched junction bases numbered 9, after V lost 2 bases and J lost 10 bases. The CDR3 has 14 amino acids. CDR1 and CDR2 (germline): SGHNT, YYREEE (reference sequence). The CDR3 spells CASSFERLADEQFF. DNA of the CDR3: TGTGCCAGCAGCTTCGAGAGACTAGCAGACGAGCAGTTCTTC.

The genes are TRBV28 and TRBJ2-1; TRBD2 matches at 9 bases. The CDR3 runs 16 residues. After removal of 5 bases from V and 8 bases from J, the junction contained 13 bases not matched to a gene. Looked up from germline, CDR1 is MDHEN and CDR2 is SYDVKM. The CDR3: CASSPPWREGPDEQFF. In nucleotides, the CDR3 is TGTGCCAGCAGTCCCCCTTGGCGGGAGGGCCCGGATGAGCAGTTCTTC.

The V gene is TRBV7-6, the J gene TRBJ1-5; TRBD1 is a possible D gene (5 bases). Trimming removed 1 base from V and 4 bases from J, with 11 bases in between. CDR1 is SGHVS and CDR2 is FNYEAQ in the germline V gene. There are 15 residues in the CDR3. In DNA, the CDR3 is TGTGCCAGCAGCTTAGAAACGCACAGGAATCAGCCCCAGCATTTT. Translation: CASSLETHRNQPQHF.

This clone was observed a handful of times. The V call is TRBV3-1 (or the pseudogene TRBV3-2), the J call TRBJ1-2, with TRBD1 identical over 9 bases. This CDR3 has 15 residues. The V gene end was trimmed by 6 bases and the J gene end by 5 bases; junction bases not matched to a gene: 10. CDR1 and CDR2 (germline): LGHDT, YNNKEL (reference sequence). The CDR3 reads CASSPGTGPSYGYTF. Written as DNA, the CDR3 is TGTGCCAGCAGTCCCGGGACAGGGCCTTCTTATGGCTACACCTTC.

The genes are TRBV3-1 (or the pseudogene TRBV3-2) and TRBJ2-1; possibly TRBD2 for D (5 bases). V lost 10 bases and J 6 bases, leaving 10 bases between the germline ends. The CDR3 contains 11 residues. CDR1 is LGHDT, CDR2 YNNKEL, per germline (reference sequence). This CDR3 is CATTSFNEQFF. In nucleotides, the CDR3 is TGTGCCACTACTAGTTTCAATGAGCAGTTCTTC.

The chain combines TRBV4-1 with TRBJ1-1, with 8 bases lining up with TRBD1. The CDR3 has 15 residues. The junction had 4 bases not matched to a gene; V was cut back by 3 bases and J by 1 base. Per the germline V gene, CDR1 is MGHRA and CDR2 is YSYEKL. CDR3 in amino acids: CASSQRQGTNTEAFF. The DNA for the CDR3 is TGCGCCAGCAGCCAGAGACAGGGGACGAACACTGAAGCTTTCTTT.

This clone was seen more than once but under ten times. The CDR3 coding sequence is TGTGCCAGCACCCCGGGGTCAACTAATGAAAAACTGTTTTTT. Its translation is CASTPGSTNEKLFF. V gene TRBV28 combines with J gene TRBJ1-4; D gene uncertain. V was clipped by 7 bases and J by 0 bases, with 9 bases between them. Germline V gene data show CDR1 as MDHEN and CDR2 as SYDVKM. CDR3 size: 14 residues.